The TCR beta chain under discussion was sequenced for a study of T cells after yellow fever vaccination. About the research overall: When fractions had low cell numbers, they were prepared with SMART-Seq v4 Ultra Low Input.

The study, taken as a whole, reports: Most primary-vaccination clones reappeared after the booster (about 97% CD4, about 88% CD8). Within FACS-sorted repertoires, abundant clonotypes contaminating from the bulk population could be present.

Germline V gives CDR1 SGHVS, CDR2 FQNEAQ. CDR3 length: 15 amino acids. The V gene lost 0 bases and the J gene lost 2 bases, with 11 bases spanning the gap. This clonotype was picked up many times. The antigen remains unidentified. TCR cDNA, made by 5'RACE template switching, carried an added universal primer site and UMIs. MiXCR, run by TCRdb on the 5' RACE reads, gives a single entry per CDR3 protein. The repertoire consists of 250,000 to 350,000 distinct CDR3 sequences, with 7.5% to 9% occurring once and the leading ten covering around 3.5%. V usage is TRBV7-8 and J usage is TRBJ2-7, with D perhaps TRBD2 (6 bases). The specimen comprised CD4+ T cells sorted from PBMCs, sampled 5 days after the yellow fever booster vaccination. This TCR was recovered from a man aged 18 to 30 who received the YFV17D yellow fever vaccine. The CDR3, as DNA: TGTGCCAGCAGCTTAGCGGAGGGGCTAACCTACGAGCAGTACTTC. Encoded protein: CASSLAEGLTYEQYF.